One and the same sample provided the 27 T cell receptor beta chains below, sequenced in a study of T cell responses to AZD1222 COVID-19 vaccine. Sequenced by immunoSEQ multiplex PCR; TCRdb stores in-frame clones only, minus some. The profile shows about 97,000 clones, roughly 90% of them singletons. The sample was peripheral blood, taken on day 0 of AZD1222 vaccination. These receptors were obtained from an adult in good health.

CDR3 in DNA: TGTGCCAGCTCACGAGCCAATAATGAAAAACTGTTTTTT. This translates into CASSRANNEKLFF. The gene calls are TRBV18 and TRBJ1-4; D is undetermined. The CDR3 extends over 13 amino acids. Germline V gene data show CDR1 as KGHSH and CDR2 as LQKENI. Trimming cost V 4 bases and J 4 bases, with 7 bases left between them.

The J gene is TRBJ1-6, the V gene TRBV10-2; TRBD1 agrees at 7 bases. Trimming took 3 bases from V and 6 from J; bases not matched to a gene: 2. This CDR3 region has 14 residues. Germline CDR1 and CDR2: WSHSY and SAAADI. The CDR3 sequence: CASSEAGGNSPLHF. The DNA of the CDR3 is TGCGCCAGCAGTGAAGCAGGGGGTAATTCACCCCTCCACTTT.

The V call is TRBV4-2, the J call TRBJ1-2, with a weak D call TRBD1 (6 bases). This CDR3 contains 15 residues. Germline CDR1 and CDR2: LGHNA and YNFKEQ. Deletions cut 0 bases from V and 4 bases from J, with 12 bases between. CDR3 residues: CASSQDSGQIYGYTF. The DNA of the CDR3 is TGTGCCAGCAGCCAAGATAGTGGACAGATCTATGGCTACACCTTC.

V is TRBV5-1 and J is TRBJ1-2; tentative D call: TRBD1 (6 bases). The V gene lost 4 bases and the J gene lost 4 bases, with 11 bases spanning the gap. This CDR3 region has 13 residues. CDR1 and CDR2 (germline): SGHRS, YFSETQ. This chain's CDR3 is CASSEDSPYGYTF. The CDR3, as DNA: TGCGCCAGCAGCGAGGACAGCCCCTATGGCTACACCTTC.

Here the CDR3 reads CASSTTNTGELFF. The CDR3, as DNA: TGTGCCAGCAGCACCACGAACACCGGGGAGCTGTTTTTT. This rearrangement joins TRBV9 to TRBJ2-2; no clear D gene. The CDR3 has 13 residues. CDR1 is SGDLS and CDR2 is YYNGEE in the germline V gene. Between the trimmed V and J ends, which lost 4 bases and 0 bases, there was a span of 4 bases.

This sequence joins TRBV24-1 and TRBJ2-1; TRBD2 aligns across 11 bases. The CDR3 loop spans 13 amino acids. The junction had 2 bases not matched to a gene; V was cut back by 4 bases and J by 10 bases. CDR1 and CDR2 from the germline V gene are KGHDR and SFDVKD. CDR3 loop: CATSDRTSGEQFF. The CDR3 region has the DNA TGTGCCACCAGTGACCGGACTAGCGGGGAGCAGTTCTTC.

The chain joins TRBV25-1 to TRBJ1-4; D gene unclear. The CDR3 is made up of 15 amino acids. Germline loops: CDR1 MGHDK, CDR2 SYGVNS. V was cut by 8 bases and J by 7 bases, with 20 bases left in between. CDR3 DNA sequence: TGTGCCAGCTTTTCCTCGCAGAAATGGAGTGAAAAACTGTTTTTT. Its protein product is CASFSSQKWSEKLFF.

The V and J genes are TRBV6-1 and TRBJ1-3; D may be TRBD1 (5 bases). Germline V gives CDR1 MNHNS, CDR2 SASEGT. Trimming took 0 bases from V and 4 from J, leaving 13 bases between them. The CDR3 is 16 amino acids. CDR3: CASSEARAGTGNTIYF. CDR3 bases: TGTGCCAGCAGTGAAGCGCGAGCAGGGACGGGAAACACCATATATTTT.

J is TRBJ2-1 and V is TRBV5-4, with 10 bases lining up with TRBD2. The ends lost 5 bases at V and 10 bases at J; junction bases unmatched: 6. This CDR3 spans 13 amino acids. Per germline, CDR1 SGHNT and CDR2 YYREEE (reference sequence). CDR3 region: CASRRSSGREQFF. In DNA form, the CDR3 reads TGTGCCAGCAGGCGTTCTAGCGGGAGAGAGCAGTTCTTC.

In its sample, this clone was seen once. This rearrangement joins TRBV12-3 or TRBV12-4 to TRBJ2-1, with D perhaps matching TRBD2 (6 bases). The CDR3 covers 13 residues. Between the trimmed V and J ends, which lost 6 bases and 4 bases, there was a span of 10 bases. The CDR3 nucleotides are TGTGCCAGCAGGGTAGCGGAGTACAATGAGCAGTTCTTC. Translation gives CASRVAEYNEQFF.

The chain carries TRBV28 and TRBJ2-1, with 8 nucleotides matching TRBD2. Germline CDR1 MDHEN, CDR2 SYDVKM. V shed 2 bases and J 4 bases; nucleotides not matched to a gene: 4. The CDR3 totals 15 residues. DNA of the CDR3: TGTGCCAGCAGTTTACGCGGGAGGCTTTACAATGAGCAGTTCTTC. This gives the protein CASSLRGRLYNEQFF.

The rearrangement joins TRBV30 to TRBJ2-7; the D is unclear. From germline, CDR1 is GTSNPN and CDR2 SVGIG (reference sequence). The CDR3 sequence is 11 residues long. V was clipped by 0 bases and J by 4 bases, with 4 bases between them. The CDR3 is CAWSVAYEQYF. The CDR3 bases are TGTGCCTGGAGTGTAGCTTACGAGCAGTACTTC.

The CDR3 region has the DNA TGCGCCACCAGACAGGGACCGAACACTGAAGCTTTCTTT. Its translation: CATRQGPNTEAFF. This chain links TRBV10-1 with TRBJ1-1, with 7 bases aligning to TRBD1. After removal of 10 bases from V and 1 base from J, the junction contained 6 bases not matched to a gene. Germline loops: CDR1 WNHNN, CDR2 SYGVQD (reference sequence). CDR3 length equals 13 residues.

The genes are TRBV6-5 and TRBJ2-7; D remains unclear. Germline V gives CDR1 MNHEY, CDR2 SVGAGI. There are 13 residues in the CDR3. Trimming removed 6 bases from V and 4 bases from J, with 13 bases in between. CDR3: CASSGELGYEQYF. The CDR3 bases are TGTGCCAGCAGCGGCGAGCTGGGATACGAGCAGTACTTC.

CDR3 bases: TGTGCCAGCAGCTCCTCGGGTTATCGGTACAATGAGCAGTTCTTC. This codes for CASSSSGYRYNEQFF. V is TRBV5-8 and J is TRBJ2-1, with D uncertain. Germline assignment: CDR1 SGHTS and CDR2 YDEGEE. This CDR3 has 15 amino acids. V was clipped by 3 bases and J by 4 bases, with 14 bases between them.

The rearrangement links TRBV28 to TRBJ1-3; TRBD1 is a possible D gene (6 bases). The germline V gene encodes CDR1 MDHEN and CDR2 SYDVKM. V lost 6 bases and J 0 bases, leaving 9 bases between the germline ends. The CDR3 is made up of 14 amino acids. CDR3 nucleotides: TGTGCCAGCAGAGGGGGATTCTCTGGAAACACCATATATTTT. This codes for CASRGGFSGNTIYF.

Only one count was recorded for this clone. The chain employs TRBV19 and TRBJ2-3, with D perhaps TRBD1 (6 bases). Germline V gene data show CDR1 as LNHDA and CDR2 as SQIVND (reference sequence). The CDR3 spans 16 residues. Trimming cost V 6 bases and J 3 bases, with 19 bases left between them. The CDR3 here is CASSSPGGRGTDTQYF. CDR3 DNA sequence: TGTGCCAGTAGCTCCCCGGGCGGAAGGGGGACAGATACGCAGTATTTT.

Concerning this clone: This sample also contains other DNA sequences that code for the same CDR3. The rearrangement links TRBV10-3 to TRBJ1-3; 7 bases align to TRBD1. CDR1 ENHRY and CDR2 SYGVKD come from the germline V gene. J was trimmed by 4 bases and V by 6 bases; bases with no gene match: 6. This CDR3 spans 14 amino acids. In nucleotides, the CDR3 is TGTGCCATCAGATTAACAGGGGCAGGAAACACCATATATTTT. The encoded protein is CAIRLTGAGNTIYF.

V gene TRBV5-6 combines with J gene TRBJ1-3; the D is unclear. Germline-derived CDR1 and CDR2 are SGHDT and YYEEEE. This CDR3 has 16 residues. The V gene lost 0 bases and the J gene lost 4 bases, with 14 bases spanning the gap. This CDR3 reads CASSLGLGNFGNTIYF. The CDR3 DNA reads TGTGCCAGCAGCTTGGGTCTCGGGAACTTCGGAAACACCATATATTTT.

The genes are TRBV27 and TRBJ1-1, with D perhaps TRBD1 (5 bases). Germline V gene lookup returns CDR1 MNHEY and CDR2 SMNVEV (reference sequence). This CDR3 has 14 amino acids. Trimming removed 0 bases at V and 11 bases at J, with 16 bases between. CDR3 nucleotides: TGTGCCAGCAGTTTATCTCGAGGGGCCGCCGAGGCTTTCTTT. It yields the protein CASSLSRGAAEAFF.

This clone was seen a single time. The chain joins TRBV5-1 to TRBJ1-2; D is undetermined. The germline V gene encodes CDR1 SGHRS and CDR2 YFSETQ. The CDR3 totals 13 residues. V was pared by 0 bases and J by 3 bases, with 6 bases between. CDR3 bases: TGCGCCAGCAGCTTGGGCGGGGACTATGGCTACACCTTC. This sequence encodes CASSLGGDYGYTF.

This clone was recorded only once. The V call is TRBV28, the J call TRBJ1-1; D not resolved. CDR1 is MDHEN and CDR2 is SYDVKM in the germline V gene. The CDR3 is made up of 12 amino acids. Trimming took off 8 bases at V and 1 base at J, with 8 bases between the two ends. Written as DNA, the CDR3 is TGTGCCAGCGGCTCTGAGAACACTGAAGCTTTCTTT. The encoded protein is CASGSENTEAFF.

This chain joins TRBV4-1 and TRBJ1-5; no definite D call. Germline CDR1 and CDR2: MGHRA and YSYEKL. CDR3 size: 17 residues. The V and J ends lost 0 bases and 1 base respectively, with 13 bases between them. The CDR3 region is CASSQEAGSGSNQPQHF. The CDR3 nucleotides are TGCGCCAGCAGCCAAGAAGCGGGGTCGGGGAGCAATCAGCCCCAGCATTTT.

The CDR3 nucleotides read TGCGCCAGCACCCCCCATGAAGCGGGGACTGAAGCTTTCTTT. This codes for CASTPHEAGTEAFF. The V gene is TRBV5-1, the J gene TRBJ1-1; D gene unclear. With 6 bases removed from V and 5 bases from J, the gap between germline ends came to 17 bases. The length of the CDR3 is 14 residues. Germline V gives CDR1 SGHRS, CDR2 YFSETQ.

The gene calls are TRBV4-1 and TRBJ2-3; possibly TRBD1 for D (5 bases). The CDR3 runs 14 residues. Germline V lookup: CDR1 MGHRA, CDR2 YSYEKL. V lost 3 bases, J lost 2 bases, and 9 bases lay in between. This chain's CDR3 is CASSQGQDTDTQYF. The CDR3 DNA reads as TGCGCCAGCAGCCAGGGGCAGGACACAGATACGCAGTATTTT.

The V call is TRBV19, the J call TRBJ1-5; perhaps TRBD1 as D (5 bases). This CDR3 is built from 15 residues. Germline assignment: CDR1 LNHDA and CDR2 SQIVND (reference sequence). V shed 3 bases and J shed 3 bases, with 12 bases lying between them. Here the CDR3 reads CASSIVTGSNQPQHF. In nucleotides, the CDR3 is TGTGCCAGTAGTATCGTCACAGGTTCCAATCAGCCCCAGCATTTT. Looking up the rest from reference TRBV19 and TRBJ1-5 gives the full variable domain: DGGITQSPKYLFRKEGQNVTLSCEQNLNHDAMYWYRQDPGQGLRLIYYSQIVNDFQKGDIAEGYSVSREKKESFPLTVTSAQKNPTAFYLCASSIVTGSNQPQHFGDGTRLSIL.

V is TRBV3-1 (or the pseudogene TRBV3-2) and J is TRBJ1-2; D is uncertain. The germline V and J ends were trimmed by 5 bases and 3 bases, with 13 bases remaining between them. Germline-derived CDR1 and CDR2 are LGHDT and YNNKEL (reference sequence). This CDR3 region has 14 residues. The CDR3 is CASSEASTDYGYTF. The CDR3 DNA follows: TGTGCCAGCAGCGAAGCGAGTACAGACTATGGCTACACCTTC.